Sequencing of this TCR beta chain was carried out in a study of OX40 agonist ivuxolimab in advanced cancers. Regarding the research as a whole: Ivuxolimab was an agonistic, fully human IgG2 monoclonal antibody directed against OX40 (CD134), a costimulatory receptor. Intravenous ivuxolimab was administered to patients every 2 weeks at six dose levels: 0.01, 0.1, 0.3, 1.5, 3 and 10 mg/kg. Of the approximately 53 patients in dose escalation, about 20 had hepatocellular carcinoma, around 15 had melanoma, 9 had renal cell carcinoma and 9 had head and neck cancer. In the dose-escalation cohort, 70% to 85% of patients were male, and the mean age was around 60 years, with a range of about 20 to 90. Patients were allowed to have had prior anti-PD-1, anti-PD-L1 or anti-CTLA-4 therapy, and about 40% of the dose-escalation patients had been treated with checkpoint inhibitors. Three dose-escalation patients achieved partial responses, one with hepatocellular carcinoma and two with cutaneous melanoma. The purpose of peripheral TCRbeta sequencing was to test whether ivuxolimab changed TCR sequence diversity and led to clonal T-cell expansion. The paper describes the monotherapy dose-escalation part (N of about 55 patients) of the phase I trial of ivuxolimab. On the study overall, not on this receptor specifically: Low levels of normalized T-cell clonal expansion were also seen in some patients who did not respond. After ivuxolimab, CD8+ T cells had more expanded clones than CD4+ T cells on average. The antigen specificity of the peripheral T cells that underwent clonal expansion was not determined. In the 0.1-3.0 mg/kg groups, partial responders had among the lowest normalized peripheral clonal expansion, particularly in CD8+ T cells. At doses of 0.1 to 3.0 mg/kg, clonal expansion of both CD4+ and CD8+ blood T cells was observed from baseline to week 6.

For CDR1 and CDR2, the germline V gene lists SGHVS and FQNEAQ. Germline trimming amounts to 3 bases on V and 10 bases on J, with 10 as the count of junction bases outside the gene matches. The CDR3 measures 15 amino acids from cysteine to phenylalanine. Only the CDR3 DNA is retained, 45 bases long and in frame from the first base. The trial excluded patients who had a history of autoimmune disease or who were on systemic immunosuppression. In every dose cohort, peripheral blood was drawn for TCR sequencing at baseline, cycle 4 day 1, and cycle 7 day 1. The samples were drawn from a first-in-human, open-label, multicenter phase I dose-escalation trial of ivuxolimab. The trial enrolled adults with locally advanced or metastatic head and neck squamous cell, hepatocellular, melanoma or renal cell carcinoma. Before TCR sequencing, CD4+ T cells and CD8+ T cells from peripheral blood were sorted into separate populations.

For sequencing of the TCRbeta CDR3 region, genomic DNA was extracted from the sorted cells. The immunoSEQ Assay was used for sequencing of TCRbeta CDR3 regions. As stored in TCRdb, this immuneACCESS dataset retains in-frame rearrangements with V and J assigned. A fraction of the clones does not appear; measured against another copy, unresolved V genes explain less than half of the discrepancy, and the remainder lacks a known reason. Within this sample are about 88,000 clones, with around 82% of them counted one time only. The ten largest account for 3% to 4.5% of the sample. Remarks on this clone: Its antigen target is currently unknown. No quality values exist for individual bases; no much larger clone is one base distant.

The receptor's source is an adult with an advanced solid tumor such as melanoma, head and neck, liver or kidney cancer. The V gene is TRBV7-8 and the J gene is TRBJ2-1; 9 bases in the middle match TRBD2. This specimen was CD4+ or CD8+ T cells sorted from blood, taken in a trial of the OX40 agonist ivuxolimab. The CDR3 in this case is CASSLFDRLAGEQFF. The DNA sequence is given as TGTGCCAGCAGCTTGTTTGATCGGCTAGCGGGAGAGCAGTTCTTC.